This is a list of T cell receptor beta chains from one sample in a study of cytomegalovirus exposure and HLA in healthy donors. The table came from immunoSEQ multiplex PCR; TCRdb's copy has only in-frame clones and leaves some out. The sample carries some 180,000 clones, about 80% recorded once. Sequences were obtained from PBMCs. Every receptor here comes from a woman aged 25 to 39 in good health and CMV-seropositive. CDR3s include the opening cysteine and the closing phenylalanine or tryptophan. The D gene is left open where the match is weak. Not every row has a clone size; where given, it reads once, few, many or a size class.

cdr3_aa	cdr3_nt	v_call	j_call	clone_size	d_call
CSVGGKAGSYEQYF	TGCAGCGTGGGGGGAAAGGCGGGTTCCTACGAGCAGTACTTC	TRBV29-1	TRBJ2-7	-	-
CASSQRRGGPETQYF	TGTGCCAGCAGCCAACGTCGGGGGGGCCCAGAGACCCAGTACTTC	TRBV4-2	TRBJ2-5	-	TRBD2
CASSMATGLDGNTIYF	TGTGCCAGTAGTATGGCAACAGGTCTCGACGGAAACACCATATATTTT	TRBV19	TRBJ1-3	few	-
CASSRRGLGHYEQYF	TGTGCCAGCAGCCGACGGGGACTTGGCCACTACGAGCAGTACTTC	TRBV27	TRBJ2-7	few	-
CASRKRGEYEQYF	TGTGCCAGCAGGAAGCGGGGGGAGTACGAGCAGTACTTC	TRBV6-5	TRBJ2-7	-	TRBD2
CASAHRTSGYSTDTQYF	TGTGCCAGCGCACACCGAACTAGCGGATATAGCACAGATACGCAGTATTTT	TRBV13	TRBJ2-3	few	TRBD2
CASSLGLAGGEQFF	TGTGCCAGCAGCTTAGGACTAGCTGGGGGGGAGCAGTTCTTC	TRBV7-3	TRBJ2-1	-	TRBD2
CASSLGLAGVGRDTQYF	TGTGCCAGCAGCTTGGGACTAGCGGGGGTGGGGAGGGATACGCAGTATTTT	TRBV13	TRBJ2-3	-	TRBD2
CASSGGQGLGGYTF	TGTGCCAGCAGCGGTGGTCAGGGCTTGGGTGGCTACACCTTC	TRBV9	TRBJ1-2	-	-
CASRSTGSYGYTF	TGTGCCAGCAGATCGACAGGATCCTATGGCTACACCTTC	TRBV28	TRBJ1-2	once	-
CAISDTSGTSAYNEQFF	TGTGCCATCAGTGACACGTCTGGGACTAGCGCCTACAATGAGCAGTTCTTC	TRBV10-3	TRBJ2-1	-	TRBD2
CASSLDEGNTEAFF	TGTGCCAGCAGCTTGGACGAGGGGAACACTGAAGCTTTCTTT	TRBV5-6	TRBJ1-1	-	-
CASSLRDNEAFF	TGTGCCAGCAGTCTCCGGGATAATGAAGCTTTCTTT	TRBV28	TRBJ1-1	-	-
CASSFPRETQYF	TGTGCCAGCAGTTTCCCTAGAGAGACCCAGTACTTC	TRBV6-6	TRBJ2-5	-	-
CASSLVTAQETQYF	TGCGCCAGCAGCTTGGTGACAGCACAAGAGACCCAGTACTTC	TRBV5-1	TRBJ2-5	-	-
CASSVDEGEIIYF	TGTGCCAGCAGCGTAGATGAGGGGGAAATCATATATTTT	TRBV9	TRBJ1-3	-	-
CASSVGQRYGYTF	TGTGCCAGCAGTGTAGGACAGCGATATGGCTACACCTTC	TRBV6-1	TRBJ1-2	few	-
CASSPGADSYEQYF	TGTGCCAGCAGCCCCGGAGCGGACTCCTACGAGCAGTACTTC	TRBV11-2	TRBJ2-7	once	-
CASSPQGTAETQYF	TGCGCCAGCAGCCCACAGGGGACTGCGGAGACCCAGTACTTC	TRBV5-1	TRBJ2-5	-	-
CASRKYGGAREETQYF	TGTGCCAGTAGAAAATACGGGGGGGCTCGGGAAGAGACCCAGTACTTC	TRBV19	TRBJ2-5	few	TRBD2
CASSFTSGGPSETQYF	TGTGCCAGCAGCTTCACTAGCGGGGGGCCTTCAGAGACCCAGTACTTC	TRBV5-4	TRBJ2-5	once	TRBD2
CASSEGQTGYTF	TGTGCCAGCAGTGAAGGACAGACTGGCTACACCTTC	TRBV25-1	TRBJ1-2	few	-
CASSPGGGGTEAFF	TGTGCCAGCAGCCCCGGGGGGGGCGGTACTGAAGCTTTCTTT	TRBV9	TRBJ1-1	-	-
CASSEGGWQGNSPLHF	TGTGCCAGCAGCGAAGGGGGTTGGCAGGGTAATTCACCCCTCCACTTT	TRBV7-3	TRBJ1-6	once	-
CASTPLSGSAYEQYF	TGTGCCAGCACCCCTCTTAGCGGGAGCGCCTACGAGCAGTACTTC	TRBV28	TRBJ2-7	-	TRBD2
CASSIDRTGTAEAFF	TGTGCCAGTAGTATAGATAGGACCGGGACAGCTGAAGCTTTCTTT	TRBV19	TRBJ1-1	-	TRBD1
CASSLRAGGQPQHF	TGTGCCAGCAGTTTAAGGGCAGGAGGTCAGCCCCAGCATTTT	TRBV28	TRBJ1-5	-	-
CASSLAGGSNQPQHF	TGTGCCAGCAGCTTAGCGGGGGGTAGCAATCAGCCCCAGCATTTT	TRBV7-8	TRBJ1-5	few	-
CASSYRGQGYEKLFF	TGTGCCAGCAGTTATAGGGGACAGGGTTATGAAAAACTGTTTTTT	TRBV6-5	TRBJ1-4	few	TRBD1
CASSLGGAAYGYTF	TGCGCCAGCAGCTTGGGTGGGGCGGCCTATGGCTACACCTTC	TRBV5-1	TRBJ1-2	-	-
CASSLRRQETQYF	TGTGCCAGCAGCCTCCGGAGGCAAGAGACCCAGTACTTC	TRBV2	TRBJ2-5	-	-
CASSSSTSGTDTQYF	TGCGCTAGCAGCTCCTCGACTAGCGGCACAGATACGCAGTATTTT	TRBV5-1	TRBJ2-3	-	TRBD2
CASSRGSTGLGNTIYF	TGTGCCAGCAGCCGGGGGTCCACAGGGTTGGGAAACACCATATATTTT	TRBV14	TRBJ1-3	-	-
CASSALSYEQYF	TGTGCCAGCAGCGCCCTATCCTACGAGCAGTACTTC	TRBV9	TRBJ2-7	-	-
CASSLAGAGSNEKLFF	TGTGCCAGCAGCTTAGCGGGGGCAGGGTCTAATGAAAAACTGTTTTTT	TRBV7-8	TRBJ1-4	few	-
CASSVGQFSGANVLTF	TGTGCCAGCAGCGTGGGGCAATTCTCTGGGGCCAACGTCCTGACTTTC	TRBV9	TRBJ2-6	-	-
CASSPNAGGSYGYTF	TGTGCCAGCAGCCCTAACGCGGGGGGGAGCTATGGCTACACCTTC	TRBV14	TRBJ1-2	-	-
CASSFTSGGAHEQFF	TGTGCCAGCAGCTTCACTAGCGGGGGGGCCCATGAGCAGTTCTTC	TRBV5-6	TRBJ2-1	-	TRBD2
CASRRAGAQETQYF	TGTGCCAGCAGACGGGCGGGGGCCCAAGAGACCCAGTACTTC	TRBV27	TRBJ2-5	-	-
CASSHLRGFSSTDTQYF	TGCGCCAGCAGCCACCTAAGGGGGTTCTCTAGCACAGATACGCAGTATTTT	TRBV4-3	TRBJ2-3	few	-